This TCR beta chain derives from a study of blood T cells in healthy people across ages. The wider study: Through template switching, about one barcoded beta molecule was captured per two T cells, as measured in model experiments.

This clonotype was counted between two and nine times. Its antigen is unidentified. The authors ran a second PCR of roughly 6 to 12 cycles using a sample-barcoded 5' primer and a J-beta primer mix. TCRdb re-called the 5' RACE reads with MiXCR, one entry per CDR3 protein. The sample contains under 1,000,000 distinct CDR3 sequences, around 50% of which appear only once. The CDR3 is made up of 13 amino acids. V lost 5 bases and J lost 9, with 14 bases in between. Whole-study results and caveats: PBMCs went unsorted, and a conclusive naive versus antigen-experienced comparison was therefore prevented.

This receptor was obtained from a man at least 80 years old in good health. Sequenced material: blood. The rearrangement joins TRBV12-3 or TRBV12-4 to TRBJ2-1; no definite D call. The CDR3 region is CASSPQEYAEQFF. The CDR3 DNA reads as TGTGCCAGCAGTCCCCAGGAGTATGCTGAGCAGTTCTTC.